Presented here are 19 T cell receptor beta chains from one specimen sequenced in a study of CD8+CD57+ T cells in acquired aplastic anemia. Selection for sequencing was limited to patients who had shown CD8+CD57+ cell expansion by flow cytometry. Genomic DNA was employed as the template in profiling TCR beta VDJ and CDR3. A single record per CDR3 protein comes from TCRdb applying MiXCR to the reads. The sample holds 200,000 to 250,000 distinct CDR3 sequences; 55% to 65% are singletons and the top ten take around three fifths. Sequenced material: sorted CD4+, CD8+, or CD8+CD57+ T cells (not recorded which) from PBMCs. These receptors were taken from a human donor with aplastic anemia.

The rearrangement joins TRBV7-2 to TRBJ2-1; TRBD2 agrees at 9 bases. The CDR3 loop spans 17 amino acids. CDR1 and CDR2 from the germline V gene are SGHTA and FQGNSA. Losses at the gene ends were 5 bases for V and 1 base for J; bases not matched to a gene: 9. CDR3 coding DNA: TGTGCCAGCAGCCGCTCGGGCCTAGCGGGGTCCTACAATGAGCAGTTCTTC. It specifies CASSRSGLAGSYNEQFF.

This clonotype has a handful of counts. J is TRBJ2-5 and V is TRBV7-2; D gene uncertain. The length of the CDR3 is 11 residues. Germline V gene sequence: CDR1 SGHTA, CDR2 FQGNSA. Trimming left V 1 base short and J 5 bases short, with 2 bases between. The CDR3 protein is CASSLVETQYF. CDR3 in DNA: TGTGCCAGCAGCTTAGTGGAGACCCAGTACTTC.

This clonotype was observed a few times. V gene TRBV19 combines with J gene TRBJ2-1; unclear D gene. The CDR3 runs 16 residues. V lost 4 bases, J lost 1 base, and 14 bases lay in between. The germline V gene encodes CDR1 LNHDA and CDR2 SQIVND (reference sequence). The CDR3 is CASSTVFTVSYNEQFF. In DNA, the CDR3 is TGTGCCAGTAGTACCGTTTTTACAGTATCCTACAATGAGCAGTTCTTC.

The V and J genes are TRBV15 and TRBJ2-3; weak D call: TRBD2 (5 bases). The CDR3 length is 15 residues. CDR1 is LNHNV and CDR2 is YYDKDF in the germline V gene (reference sequence). V lost 3 bases and J 3 bases, leaving 13 bases between the germline ends. CDR3 coding DNA: TGTGCCACCAGCAGGAGCCCAGCGGAGACAGATACGCAGTATTTT. Protein product: CATSRSPAETDTQYF. Drawing the rest from reference TRBV15 and TRBJ2-3, the complete variable domain is DAMVIQNPRYQVTQFGKPVTLSCSQTLNHNVMYWYQQKSSQAPKLLFHYYDKDFNNEADTPDNFQSRRPNTSFCFLDIRSPGLGDTAMYLCATSRSPAETDTQYFGPGTRLTVL.

The rearrangement links TRBV7-8 to TRBJ1-1; tentatively, D is TRBD1 (5 bases). V was clipped by 5 bases and J by 14 bases, with 30 bases between them. Germline V gene lookup returns CDR1 SGHVS and CDR2 FQNEAQ. The CDR3 sequence is 16 residues long. CDR3 loop: CASSITGTSGHNEQFF. DNA for the CDR3: TGTGCCAGCAGCATTACCGGGACTAGCGGTCACAATGAGCAGTTCTTT. The full variable domain, completed using reference TRBV7-8 and TRBJ1-1, is GAGVSQSPRYKVAKRGQDVALRCDPISGHVSLFWYQQALGQGPEFLTYFQNEAQLDKSGLPSDRFFAERPEGSVSTLKIQRTQQEDSAVYLCASSITGTSGHNEQFFGQGTRLTVV.

The V call is TRBV12-3 or TRBV12-4, the J call TRBJ2-5; D is uncertain. The CDR3 covers 14 residues. V lost 4 bases and J lost 2, with 11 bases in between. The CDR3 region is CASSSRPRQETQYF. The CDR3 nucleotides are TGTGCCAGCAGTTCGAGGCCGCGGCAAGAGACCCAGTACTTC.

The genes are TRBV24-1 and TRBJ2-3, with D possibly matching TRBD1 (6 bases). Trimming pared 10 bases from V and 4 bases from J, leaving 17 bases between. The CDR3 covers 14 residues. Germline V CDR1 and CDR2: KGHDR, SFDVKD. The CDR3 nucleotides are TGTGCCACATCTTCAGGGGCCTACCCAGATACGCAGTATTTT. Amino acids: CATSSGAYPDTQYF.

This chain uses TRBV20-1 with TRBJ2-5, with no clear D. The ends were cut back, 1 base at V and 2 bases at J, with 11 bases in the middle. Germline V gene sequence: CDR1 DFQATT, CDR2 SNEGSKA (reference sequence). The CDR3 extends over 14 amino acids. CDR3 DNA sequence: TGCAGTGCTAGAGGAACCGATAGGCAAGAGACCCAGTACTTC. Amino acid sequence: CSARGTDRQETQYF.

The chain uses TRBV5-1 and TRBJ2-7; D is tentatively TRBD1 or TRBD2 (6 bases each). Germline lookup yields CDR1 SGHRS and CDR2 YFSETQ. The CDR3 covers 14 residues. Trimming stripped 6 bases from V and 2 bases from J, with 15 bases between. The CDR3 nucleotides are TGCGCCAGCAACTACGAGGGGGGTCCCTACGAGCAGTACTTC. As protein: CASNYEGGPYEQYF.

The chain links TRBV29-1 to TRBJ2-7; 9 bases fit TRBD1. The V gene end was trimmed by 4 bases and the J gene end by 2 bases; junction bases not matched to a gene: 6. The CDR3 covers 14 residues. Germline V gene data show CDR1 as SQVTM and CDR2 as ANQGSEA. CDR3: CSVAPGQGAYEQYF. The CDR3 DNA reads TGCAGCGTTGCCCCGGGACAGGGAGCCTACGAGCAGTACTTC.

The rearrangement uses TRBV7-3 and TRBJ2-3, with a tentative D call TRBD1 (6 bases). The length of the CDR3 is 14 residues. Germline CDR1 reads SGHTA; CDR2 reads FQGTGA. The ends were cut back, 4 bases at V and 6 bases at J, with 14 bases in the middle. In DNA, the CDR3 is TGTGCCAGCAGCTCTGCGACAGGCGGGGATACGCAGTATTTT. It translates to CASSSATGGDTQYF. Full variable domain (remainder filled in from reference TRBV7-3 and TRBJ2-3): GAGVSQTPSNKVTEKGKYVELRCDPISGHTALYWYRQSLGQGPEFLIYFQGTGAADDSGLPNDRFFAVRPEGSVSTLKIQRTERGDSAVYLCASSSATGGDTQYFGPGTRLTVL.

As concerns this clonotype: One end of the junction does not line up with germline, which may come from a read error. The J gene is TRBJ1-2, the V gene TRBV12-3 or TRBV12-4, with D unresolved. The CDR3 runs to 16 residues. The CDR3 DNA follows: TGCGCCAGCAGCCAACCGTTGCCCGTCGGCAACTATGGCTACACCTTC. Protein product: CASSQPLPVGNYGYTF.

The genes are TRBV4-1 and TRBJ2-7; D is ambiguous. The CDR3 is 13 residues long. Germline CDR1 and CDR2: MGHRA and YSYEKL. V was cut by 4 bases and J by 0 bases, with 7 bases left in between. The CDR3 bases are TGCGCCAGCAGCCCTATAAGCTCCTACGAGCAGTACTTC. Residues: CASSPISSYEQYF.

The V and J genes are TRBV7-3 and TRBJ1-2; TRBD1 matches at 9 bases. The CDR3 covers 16 residues. J gave up 6 bases and V 5 bases, and 13 bases lay outside the gene matches. The germline V gene encodes CDR1 SGHTA and CDR2 FQGTGA. CDR3: CASSPTGQGASHGYTF. The CDR3, as DNA: TGTGCCAGCAGCCCGACGGGACAGGGCGCTTCTCATGGCTACACCTTC.

This chain links TRBV7-9 with TRBJ2-3, with D perhaps matching TRBD1 (6 bases). V was trimmed by 2 bases and J by 6 bases, leaving 12 bases between them. CDR3 size: 14 residues. CDR1 and CDR2 from the germline V gene are SEHNR and FQNEAQ (reference sequence). The CDR3 coding sequence is TGTGCCAGCAGCTTATCAGCAGGGGTCGATACGCAGTATTTT. Translating gives CASSLSAGVDTQYF.

CDR3 sequence (DNA): TGTGCCAGTAGTCCCTCCGGGACCACCTATGGCTACACCTTC. Its translation is CASSPSGTTYGYTF. The rearrangement uses TRBV19 and TRBJ1-2; a weak D match, TRBD1 (5 bases). The length of the CDR3 is 14 residues. Germline V lookup: CDR1 LNHDA, CDR2 SQIVND (reference sequence). V gave up 5 bases and J gave up 4 bases, with 14 bases separating them. Looking up the rest from reference TRBV19 and TRBJ1-2 gives the full variable domain: DGGITQSPKYLFRKEGQNVTLSCEQNLNHDAMYWYRQDPGQGLRLIYYSQIVNDFQKGDIAEGYSVSREKKESFPLTVTSAQKNPTAFYLCASSPSGTTYGYTFGSGTRLTVV.

The chain employs TRBV7-6 and TRBJ1-5; D is uncertain. This CDR3 has 14 residues. V was clipped by 2 bases and J by 6 bases, with 11 bases between them. From germline, CDR1 is SGHVS and CDR2 FNYEAQ. As DNA, the CDR3 is TGTGCCAGCAGCTTACTACCGGGGTCTCAGCCCCAGCATTTT. It is translated as CASSLLPGSQPQHF.

In its sample, this clonotype was seen a few times. This sequence joins TRBV20-1 and TRBJ2-5, with D tentatively TRBD2 (5 bases). The CDR3 has 13 residues. Germline assignment: CDR1 DFQATT and CDR2 SNEGSKA (reference sequence). The ends were cut back, 3 bases at V and 9 bases at J, with 17 bases in the middle. CDR3 bases: TGCAGTGCTAGTTTTGGGGTGGTGCGGGCCCAGTACTTC. Translated, it gives CSASFGVVRAQYF.

The chain combines TRBV24-1 with TRBJ2-1; D call uncertain. Germline V lookup: CDR1 KGHDR, CDR2 SFDVKD. This CDR3 contains 12 residues. The ends were cut back, 0 bases at V and 8 bases at J, with 4 bases in the middle. CDR3 region: CATSDLKDEQFF. Here the CDR3 DNA reads TGTGCCACCAGTGATTTGAAGGATGAGCAGTTCTTC.